These T cell receptor beta chains were read from a single sample in a study of T-cell memory formation after mild COVID-19. Each CDR3 protein is one row after TCRdb ran MiXCR on the 5' RACE reads. The sample gives approximately 250,000 distinct CDR3 sequences, 15% of which show up once; 2% to 2.5% is in the top ten. Sample: PBMCs or a T cell subset sorted from them (not recorded which). The receptors were sampled from an adult woman who had mild COVID-19 (a few samples of this study predate the infection). Cell type and time point are not known. CDR3s include the opening cysteine and the closing phenylalanine or tryptophan. A D gene is named only where the DNA matches it firmly. Where a row states a size, it is once, few, many or the class of an expanded clone; other rows omit it.

clone_size d_call j_call v_call cdr3_aa cdr3_nt
NA NA TRBJ2-2 TRBV19 CASKNTGELFF TGTGCCAGTAAGAACACCGGGGAGCTGTTTTTT
NA NA TRBJ2-2 TRBV3-1 CASSQVRRTGELFF TGTGCCAGCAGCCAAGTAAGGCGCACCGGGGAGCTGTTTTTT
NA NA TRBJ2-5 TRBV15 CATSRDPLQETQYF TGTGCCACCAGCAGGGACCCGCTCCAAGAGACCCAGTACTTC
NA NA TRBJ2-7 TRBV6-1 CASSDRKGSYEQYF TGTGCCAGCAGTGACAGGAAAGGCTCCTACGAGCAGTACTTC
few TRBD2 TRBJ2-7 TRBV30 CAWGLAGGGTYEQYF TGTGCCTGGGGTCTAGCGGGGGGCGGCACCTACGAGCAGTACTTC
NA TRBD2 TRBJ2-5 TRBV27 CASSSNSGTETQYF TGTGCCAGCAGTTCAAATAGCGGGACGGAGACCCAGTACTTC
few TRBD1 TRBJ2-1 TRBV29-1 CSGDRGNEQFF TGCAGCGGGGACAGGGGGAATGAGCAGTTCTTC
many TRBD2 TRBJ2-7 TRBV6-2/TRBV6-3 CASSTTSGVSYEQYF TGTGCCAGCAGTACCACTAGCGGGGTCTCCTACGAGCAGTACTTC
few TRBD1 TRBJ2-5 TRBV7-2 CASSFRTGDQETQYF TGTGCCAGCAGCTTCAGGACAGGGGATCAAGAGACCCAGTACTTC
NA NA TRBJ1-5 TRBV5-6 CASSRRDGNQPQHF TGTGCCAGCAGCCGCCGGGACGGGAATCAGCCCCAGCATTTT
few NA TRBJ1-2 TRBV7-8 CASSPIRLPGGYTF TGTGCCAGCAGCCCTATCAGGCTCCCGGGAGGCTACACCTTC
few TRBD1 TRBJ2-2 TRBV4-3 CASSQDPTGPGTGELFF TGCGCCAGCAGCCAAGATCCGACAGGGCCGGGAACCGGGGAGCTGTTTTTT
few TRBD2 TRBJ2-5 TRBV2 CASSEGLVQETQYF TGTGCCAGCAGTGAGGGACTAGTCCAAGAGACCCAGTACTTC
few TRBD1 TRBJ2-1 TRBV5-1 CASSFPPPGTGGASYNEQFF TGCGCCAGCAGCTTTCCCCCGCCCGGGACAGGGGGCGCTTCCTACAATGAGCAGTTCTTC
few NA TRBJ2-5 TRBV5-1 CASSLGGDSPETQYF TGCGCCAGCAGCTTGGGAGGGGACTCGCCAGAGACCCAGTACTTC
few NA TRBJ1-1 TRBV7-2 CASSLSSGSTEAFF TGTGCCAGCAGCTTATCATCAGGGAGCACTGAAGCTTTCTTT
NA NA TRBJ2-2 TRBV27 CASSFDRLQNTGELFF TGTGCCAGCAGTTTCGACCGGCTGCAGAACACCGGGGAGCTGTTTTTT
few NA TRBJ2-5 TRBV20-1 CSARDGGGETQYF TGCAGTGCTAGAGATGGCGGGGGCGAGACCCAGTACTTC
few NA TRBJ2-5 TRBV7-9 CASSPPGTQYF TGTGCCAGCAGCCCCCCGGGTACCCAGTACTTC
few NA TRBJ1-1 TRBV6-2/TRBV6-3 CASSRGFTEAFF TGTGCCAGCAGTCGGGGTTTCACTGAAGCTTTCTTT
NA TRBD2 TRBJ2-3 TRBV29-1 CSGIAGGRDTQYF TGCAGCGGCATAGCGGGAGGAAGAGATACGCAGTATTTT
few NA TRBJ1-2 TRBV7-8 CASSPSVGADYGYTF TGTGCCAGCAGCCCTTCAGTAGGGGCGGACTATGGCTACACCTTC
few NA TRBJ2-2 TRBV7-2 CASSSMSIGELFF TGTGCCAGCAGCTCCATGAGCATCGGGGAGCTGTTTTTT
NA TRBD1 TRBJ1-4 TRBV6-5 CASSYSRDSVNEKLFF TGTGCCAGCAGTTACTCACGGGACAGCGTGAATGAAAAACTGTTTTTT
few NA TRBJ1-2 TRBV7-3 CASSPRRGSSGYTF TGTGCCAGCAGCCCCCGGCGGGGGTCGAGTGGCTACACCTTC
once NA TRBJ2-5 TRBV3-1 CASSQVSSGETQYF TGTGCCAGCAGCCAAGTCTCTAGTGGGGAGACCCAGTACTTC
NA TRBD1 TRBJ1-5 TRBV12-3/TRBV12-4 CASSPPGQGGNQPQHF TGTGCCAGCAGTCCCCCGGGACAGGGGGGCAATCAGCCCCAGCATTTT
NA NA TRBJ2-5 TRBV5-1 CASSPTSIQETQYF TGCGCCAGCAGCCCAACGAGTATTCAAGAGACCCAGTACTTC
few TRBD1 TRBJ1-5 TRBV6-6 CASSNPGTGVGSQPQHF TGTGCCAGCAGTAATCCCGGGACAGGGGTGGGGAGTCAGCCCCAGCATTTT
NA TRBD2 TRBJ2-5 TRBV5-6 CASSFASGVETQYF TGTGCCAGCAGCTTTGCTAGCGGGGTAGAGACCCAGTACTTC
NA NA TRBJ1-1 TRBV6-1 CASSESVNTEAFF TGTGCCAGCAGTGAATCTGTGAACACTGAAGCTTTCTTT
many TRBD1 TRBJ1-3 TRBV20-1 CSATRDRGKAGNTIYF TGCAGTGCTACCCGGGACAGGGGCAAAGCGGGAAACACCATATATTTT